These 10 T cell receptor beta chains originate from one sample sequenced in a study of T cells in Graves' hyperthyroidism and ophthalmopathy. RNA transcripts provided the source from which TCR beta CDR3 regions were amplified. The primer set for the first-round RT-PCR of the TCR CDR3 was HTBI. A single record per CDR3 protein comes from TCRdb applying MiXCR to the multiplex PCR reads. This table has 750,000 to 900,000 distinct CDR3 sequences, 35% to 40% appearing once. The material sequenced was blood. The receptors stem from a man aged 18 to 29 with Graves' hyperthyroidism.

This chain links TRBV15 with TRBJ2-2, with TRBD1 matching over 8 bases. V lost 3 bases, J lost 4 bases, and 4 bases stayed unmatched. The CDR3 consists of 15 residues. Germline lookup yields CDR1 LNHNV and CDR2 YYDKDF (reference sequence). The CDR3 bases are TGTGCCACCAGCAGCTTGGACAGGGTCACCGGGGAGCTGTTTTTT. It is translated as CATSSLDRVTGELFF.

Comment on this clonotype: The junction shows a germline mismatch at one end, possibly a read error. The chain couples TRBV10-3 to TRBJ1-4, with D possibly being TRBD1 (5 bases). The length of the CDR3 is 14 residues. Germline V gene sequence: CDR1 ENHRY, CDR2 SYGVKD. CDR3 region: CASSYTNQGEKLFF. CDR3 nucleotides: TGTGCCAGCAGTTACACTAATCAGGGTGAAAAACTGTTTTTT.

The J gene is TRBJ1-2, the V gene TRBV29-1; TRBD1 matches 10 bases. Looked up from germline, CDR1 is SQVTM and CDR2 is ANQGSEA. Trimming took 5 bases from V and 6 from J; bases not matched to a gene: 9. This CDR3 region has 14 residues. CDR3 loop: CSVTGTGAADGYTF. In nucleotides, the CDR3 is TGCAGCGTTACCGGGACAGGGGCCGCAGATGGCTACACCTTC.

The V gene is TRBV29-1, the J gene TRBJ2-3, with no clear D. The germline gives CDR1 SQVTM, CDR2 ANQGSEA. The CDR3 runs to 13 residues. V lost 6 bases, J lost 1 base, and 11 bases lay in between. CDR3 sequence (DNA): TGCAGCGTCAGGACGACTGGCACAGATACGCAGTATTTT. It encodes CSVRTTGTDTQYF.

The rearrangement links TRBV5-5 to TRBJ2-7; 8 positions match TRBD1. The V gene's germline CDR1 is SGHKS and CDR2 YYEKEE (reference sequence). J lost 6 bases, V lost 7 bases, and 6 bases had no gene match. This CDR3 is 12 amino acids long. CDR3 coding DNA: TGTGCCAGCGAAAATGACAGGGGCGAGCAGTACTTC. Its protein is CASENDRGEQYF.

This clonotype was detected many times. The V and J genes are TRBV7-9 and TRBJ1-2; 9 bases line up with TRBD1. Trimming removed 3 bases from V and 8 bases from J; junction bases left unmatched: 7. The CDR3 spans 14 residues. The germline V gene has CDR1 SEHNR and CDR2 FQNEAQ (reference sequence). This chain's CDR3 is CASSLGQGVVGYTF. Written as DNA, the CDR3 is TGTGCCAGCAGCTTGGGACAGGGAGTGGTCGGCTACACCTTC.

This clonotype came up many times. The chain employs TRBV7-8 and TRBJ1-2; D not resolved. V was shortened by 0 bases and J by 4 bases, with 12 bases between the two germline ends. The CDR3 spans 15 residues. Germline V CDR1 and CDR2: SGHVS, FQNEAQ. The CDR3 DNA follows: TGTGCCAGCAGCTTAGCGCACGGGATGAGCTATGGCTACACCTTC. Its translation is CASSLAHGMSYGYTF. The whole variable domain, filled in from reference TRBV7-8 and TRBJ1-2, reads GAGVSQSPRYKVAKRGQDVALRCDPISGHVSLFWYQQALGQGPEFLTYFQNEAQLDKSGLPSDRFFAERPEGSVSTLKIQRTQQEDSAVYLCASSLAHGMSYGYTFGSGTRLTVV.

The CDR3 DNA reads TGTGCCAGCAGTGAATCGGGATATGGAAACACCATATATTTT. Encoded protein: CASSESGYGNTIYF. The chain couples TRBV25-1 to TRBJ1-3; D unclear. Trimming stripped 1 base from V and 3 bases from J, with 7 bases between. The CDR3 covers 14 residues. The germline CDR1 and CDR2 sequences are MGHDK and SYGVNS.

The chain joins TRBV12-3 or TRBV12-4 to TRBJ2-7; D uncertain. V lost 4 bases to trimming and J lost 2 bases, with 9 bases between them. CDR3 length: 13 amino acids. The CDR3 nucleotides read TGTGCCAGCAGTTCCCCCCCAGCCTACGAGCAGTACTTC. This sequence encodes CASSSPPAYEQYF.

This chain connects TRBV6-2 or TRBV6-3 to TRBJ2-7; 7 nucleotides line up with TRBD2. Germline V gene data show CDR1 as MNHEY and CDR2 as SVGEGT. J gave up 1 base and V 5 bases, and 8 bases lay outside the gene matches. The CDR3 is 15 residues long. CDR3 sequence: CASSPGRGPSYEQYF. For the CDR3, the DNA is TGTGCCAGCAGTCCGGGGAGGGGCCCGTCCTACGAGCAGTACTTC.